Sequencing of this T cell receptor beta chain was carried out in a study of radiation and T cells in renal cell carcinoma. Remarks on this clone: Its antigen is not known.

The study, taken as a whole, reports: Baseline intratumoral clonotype presence is unknown without pretreatment biopsies.

Assay used: immunoSEQ multiplex PCR; TCRdb lists only in-frame clones, some missing. The profile shows tens of thousands of clones, more than 65% of them singletons. The CDR3 is made up of 16 amino acids. Germline CDR1 is LNHDA and CDR2 is SQIVND (reference sequence). Between the trimmed V and J ends, which lost 7 bases and 3 bases, there was a span of 19 bases. Stated time point: blood 2 weeks post-SBRT. Sample treatment: 15 Gy SBRT to primary tumor, nephrectomy 4 weeks later. Clear cell pathology was present in this patient's renal cell carcinoma. The chain links TRBV19 to TRBJ1-3; D is unresolved. Here the sequenced sample was blood, taken from a patient whose treatment included radiotherapy and nephrectomy. This clonotype was obtained from a man in his sixties with renal cell carcinoma. The CDR3 nucleotides read TGTGCCAGTATTTTAACCCCCGGGCGGATTGGAAACACCATATATTTT. Protein sequence: CASILTPGRIGNTIYF.